A single sample gave rise to the 20 T cell receptor beta chains below, sequenced in a study of T cells in Graves' hyperthyroidism and ophthalmopathy. RNA transcripts gave rise to amplified TCR beta CDR3 regions. First-round RT-PCR of the TCR CDR3 relied on the HTBI primer set. TCRdb recomputed calls from the multiplex PCR reads with MiXCR, one row per CDR3 protein. The sample comprises hundreds of thousands of distinct CDR3 sequences, 45% of which are singletons, and less than 9% rests with the top ten. Source material: peripheral blood or thyroid tissue (not recorded which). The receptor source for this set is an adult man with Graves' disease, either hyperthyroidism or ophthalmopathy (not recorded which).

The chain links TRBV7-9 to TRBJ2-2; D perhaps matches TRBD1 (6 bases). Trimming removed 5 bases at V and 3 bases at J, with 13 bases between. Germline values: CDR1 SEHNR, CDR2 FQNEAQ (reference sequence). The CDR3 consists of 15 residues. The CDR3 sequence: CASSRHRVDTGELFF. The CDR3 nucleotides are TGTGCCAGCAGCAGGCACAGGGTAGACACCGGGGAGCTGTTTTTT. Full variable domain (outside the CDR3, taken from reference TRBV7-9 and TRBJ2-2): DTGVSQNPRHKITKRGQNVTFRCDPISEHNRLYWYRQTLGQGPEFLTYFQNEAQLEKSRLLSDRFSAERPKGSFSTLEIQRTEQGDSAMYLCASSRHRVDTGELFFGEGSRLTVL.

This clonotype has more than one count but fewer than ten. The rearrangement joins TRBV7-9 to TRBJ2-7; D may correspond to TRBD1 or TRBD2 (5 bases each). Germline V gene lookup returns CDR1 SEHNR and CDR2 FQNEAQ (reference sequence). This CDR3 is built from 13 residues. V was pared by 5 bases and J by 5 bases, with 13 bases between. The CDR3 spells CASSHTRGNEQYF. The CDR3 region has the DNA TGTGCCAGCAGCCACACGAGGGGAAACGAGCAGTACTTC.

The chain uses TRBV25-1 and TRBJ1-6; D gene uncertain. Germline V lookup: CDR1 MGHDK, CDR2 SYGVNS. The ends were cut back, 5 bases at V and 0 bases at J, with 5 bases in the middle. This CDR3 is built from 14 residues. Here the CDR3 reads CASSLISYNSPLHF. The CDR3, as DNA: TGTGCCAGCAGTTTAATCTCCTATAATTCACCCCTCCACTTT.

The table lists this clonotype with a few counts. V is TRBV20-1 and J is TRBJ1-2, with 8 bases that match TRBD1. In germline, CDR1 is DFQATT, CDR2 SNEGSKA (reference sequence). This CDR3 spans 15 amino acids. V shed 6 bases and J 5 bases; nucleotides not matched to a gene: 14. CDR3 protein: CSAIPERTGYYGYTF. CDR3 coding DNA: TGCAGTGCAATACCCGAAAGGACAGGGTATTATGGCTACACCTTC.

The rearrangement links TRBV7-3 to TRBJ2-2; 8 bases agree with TRBD2. Trimming at V came to 4 bases and at J to 6 bases, leaving 10 bases not matched to a gene. Germline V gene lookup returns CDR1 SGHTA and CDR2 FQGTGA. The CDR3 covers 16 residues. CDR3 amino acids: CASSSPGLETAGELFF. The CDR3 nucleotides read TGTGCCAGCAGCTCTCCGGGACTAGAGACCGCCGGGGAGCTGTTTTTT.

As concerns this clonotype: The junction does not match germline at one end; this may be a read error. The rearrangement joins TRBV2 to TRBJ2-7; 8 positions match TRBD1. Judging by the DNA end, TRBJ2-1 fits better; the J call may be wrong. Germline-derived CDR1 and CDR2 are SNHLY and FYNNEI. CDR3 length: 14 residues. The CDR3 sequence: CASSDRGSYDEQFF. In DNA, the CDR3 is TGTGCCAGCAGCGACAGGGGAAGCTACGATGAGCAGTTCTTC.

This clonotype was counted between two and nine times. The V call is TRBV7-9, the J call TRBJ2-7, with 7 bases fitting TRBD2. The CDR3 totals 16 residues. Germline CDR1 and CDR2: SEHNR and FQNEAQ (reference sequence). Germline trimming cut 5 bases from V and 0 bases from J; bases unmatched to any gene: 10. The CDR3 is CASSRTGGRSSYEQYF. Written as DNA, the CDR3 is TGTGCCAGCAGCCGGACGGGGGGACGTAGCTCCTACGAGCAGTACTTC.

The chain couples TRBV7-8 to TRBJ2-7; possible D gene TRBD2, 6 bases. Germline CDR1 and CDR2: SGHVS and FQNEAQ. The V end was cut by 5 bases, the J end by 0 bases, with 20 bases between. The CDR3 length is 17 residues. CDR3 sequence (DNA): TGTGCCAGCAGCCAACGGTTGGCGGGACCCCGCTCCTACGAGCAGTACTTC. This sequence encodes CASSQRLAGPRSYEQYF.

This clonotype was observed at least ten times. The chain uses TRBV24-1 and TRBJ2-5; D remains ambiguous. The germline V gene encodes CDR1 KGHDR and CDR2 SFDVKD. Trimming left V 7 bases short and J 5 bases short, with 22 bases between. This CDR3 spans 16 amino acids. The CDR3 reads CATSQTPGRARETQYF. The CDR3 region has the DNA TGTGCCACCAGCCAGACACCCGGGCGAGCGAGGGAGACCCAGTACTTC.

Turning to this clonotype: Mismatch with germline at one junction end may stem from a read error. J is TRBJ1-4 and V is TRBV19, with D uncertain. This CDR3 comprises 14 residues. CDR1 LNHDA and CDR2 SQIVND come from the germline V gene (reference sequence). The CDR3 bases are TGTGCCAGTAACGTGCGAGCAACTAATGAAAAACCGTTTTTT. Its translation is CASNVRATNEKPFF.

Many counts were recorded for this clonotype. This chain links TRBV10-3 with TRBJ1-1; 8 bases align to TRBD1. Losses at the gene ends were 8 bases for V and 0 bases for J; bases not matched to a gene: 5. This CDR3 comprises 14 residues. Germline V gene sequence: CDR1 ENHRY, CDR2 SYGVKD. CDR3 in amino acids: CAIGRDRMNTEAFF. CDR3 in DNA: TGTGCCATCGGCAGGGACAGGATGAACACTGAAGCTTTCTTT.

There are many counts of this clonotype. The J gene is TRBJ1-3, the V gene TRBV25-1; tentatively, D is TRBD1 (6 bases). V lost 4 bases and J 8 bases, leaving 18 bases between the germline ends. Germline loops: CDR1 MGHDK, CDR2 SYGVNS. The CDR3 is 15 residues long. CDR3 loop: CASSVAGAASDTIYF. The CDR3 coding sequence is TGTGCCAGCAGTGTGGCAGGGGCCGCCTCGGACACCATATATTTT.

A remark on this clonotype: A clone one base away is much larger, so this may be a read error. V usage is TRBV12-5 and J usage is TRBJ1-4; the D gene is possibly TRBD1 (5 bases). Trimming removed 0 bases from V and 13 bases from J, with 15 bases in between. Germline V gene lookup returns CDR1 LGHNT and CDR2 FRNRAP. The length of the CDR3 is 14 residues. CDR3 amino acids: CASGLVTVRGLLFF. As DNA, the CDR3 is TGTGCTAGTGGTTTGGTAACCGTGAGGGGATTACTGTTTTTT.

V is TRBV7-9 and J is TRBJ1-1; no clear D gene. Trimming left V 5 bases short and J 1 base short, with 17 bases between. Germline assignment: CDR1 SEHNR and CDR2 FQNEAQ (reference sequence). The CDR3 runs to 16 residues. The CDR3, as DNA: TGTGCCAGCAGCCCTCGGAAGGGAGTAGAGAACACTGAAGCTTTCTTT. This gives the protein CASSPRKGVENTEAFF.

This chain joins TRBV12-3 or TRBV12-4 and TRBJ1-1; the D gene is possibly TRBD1 (5 bases). CDR3 length: 13 residues. Trimming cost V 6 bases and J 4 bases, with 12 bases left between them. CDR3 sequence reads: CASRPGHFTEAFF. The CDR3 DNA reads as TGTGCCAGCAGACCCGGACATTTCACTGAAGCTTTCTTT.

V usage is TRBV7-9 and J usage is TRBJ2-7, with TRBD2 matching 8 bases. Germline lookup yields CDR1 SEHNR and CDR2 FQNEAQ (reference sequence). After removal of 4 bases from V and 4 bases from J, the junction contained 6 bases not matched to a gene. This CDR3 has 14 residues. CDR3 coding DNA: TGTGCCAGCAGCTCTCCGGGACTAGTTTACGAGCAGTACTTC. Translated: CASSSPGLVYEQYF.

This clonotype was seen more than once but under ten times. CDR3 sequence: CSAREEGRDGEKLFF. The CDR3 DNA reads as TGCAGTGCTCGGGAGGAGGGCAGGGACGGCGAAAAACTGTTTTTT. The rearrangement joins TRBV20-1 to TRBJ1-4, with a tentative D call TRBD1 (5 bases). From germline, CDR1 is DFQATT and CDR2 SNEGSKA (reference sequence). The CDR3 consists of 15 residues. V lost 5 bases to trimming and J lost 8 bases, with 21 bases between them.

On this clonotype: Possible read error: a much larger clone is one base away. The chain combines TRBV25-1 with TRBJ1-1; D gene uncertain. The V gene's germline CDR1 is MGHDK and CDR2 SYGVNS. CDR3 length equals 13 residues. The CDR3 DNA reads TGTGCCAGCACCCGAGCACCCGGCACTGAAGCTTCCTTT. Protein sequence: CASTRAPGTEASF.

This clonotype has ten or more counts. This chain joins TRBV7-9 and TRBJ2-7; 9 positions match TRBD1. In germline, CDR1 is SEHNR, CDR2 FQNEAQ (reference sequence). This CDR3 is built from 15 residues. V dropped 2 bases and J dropped 2; count of bases not matched to a gene: 4. This CDR3 reads CASSLPGQGPYEQYF. The CDR3 DNA sequence: TGTGCCAGCAGCTTACCTGGACAGGGGCCCTACGAGCAGTACTTC.

This clonotype was counted at least ten times. V usage is TRBV20-1 and J usage is TRBJ1-2; D is perhaps TRBD1 (5 bases). This CDR3 is 13 amino acids long. Germline CDR1 reads DFQATT; CDR2 reads SNEGSKA (reference sequence). The V end lost 0 bases, the J end lost 6 bases, and 11 bases lay between the germline ends. The CDR3, as DNA: TGCAGTGCTAGAGATCGGGGACCCCATGGCTACACCTTC. It translates to CSARDRGPHGYTF.